This T cell receptor (beta chain) was recovered during a study of cytomegalovirus exposure and HLA in healthy donors. General observations from the study: According to a later analysis, most TCR beta chains associated with CMV appeared HLA-restricted. TCR beta chains numbering some 160 were designated cytomegalovirus-associated.

The CDR3 extends over 14 amino acids. Germline V gene data show CDR1 as MNHEY and CDR2 as SMNVEV (reference sequence). V was clipped by 3 bases and J by 2 bases, with 11 bases between them. As to this clone: Its matching antigen is unknown.

The study ran its PCR with 60 Vbeta and 13 Jbeta primers. Profiled with immunoSEQ multiplex PCR; TCRdb holds only in-frame clones, not every one. The sample carries roughly 220,000 clones, 75% recorded once. The material sequenced was PBMCs. This TCR came from a woman between 25 and 40 years old in good health and CMV-seronegative. This chain joins TRBV27 and TRBJ2-7; D might be TRBD1 (7 bases). CDR3 bases: TGTGCCAGCAGTTTTCAGGGGGAGGCCTACGAGCAGTACTTC. It is translated as CASSFQGEAYEQYF.